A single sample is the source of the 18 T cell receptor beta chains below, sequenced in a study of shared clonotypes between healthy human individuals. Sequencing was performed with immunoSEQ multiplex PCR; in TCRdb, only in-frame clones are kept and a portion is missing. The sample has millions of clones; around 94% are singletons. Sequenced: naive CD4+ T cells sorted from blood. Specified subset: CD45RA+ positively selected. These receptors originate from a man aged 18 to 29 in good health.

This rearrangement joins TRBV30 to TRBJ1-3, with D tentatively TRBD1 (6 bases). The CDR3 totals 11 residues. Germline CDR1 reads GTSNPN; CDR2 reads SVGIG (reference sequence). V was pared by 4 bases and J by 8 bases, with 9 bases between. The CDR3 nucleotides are TGTGCCTGGAAGGGGGGATACACCATATATTTT. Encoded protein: CAWKGGYTIYF. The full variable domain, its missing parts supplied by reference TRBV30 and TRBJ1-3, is SQTIHQWPATLVQPVGSPLSLECTVEGTSNPNLYWYRQAAGRGLQLLFYSVGIGQISSEVPQNLSASRPQDRQFILSSKKLLLSDSGFYLCAWKGGYTIYFGEGSWLTVV.

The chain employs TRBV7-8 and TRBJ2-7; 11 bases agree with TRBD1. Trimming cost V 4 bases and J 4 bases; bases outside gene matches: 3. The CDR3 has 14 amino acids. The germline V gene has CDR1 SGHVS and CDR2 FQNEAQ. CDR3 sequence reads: CASSSDRGLYEQYF. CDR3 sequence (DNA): TGTGCCAGCAGCTCGGACAGGGGGCTTTACGAGCAGTACTTC.

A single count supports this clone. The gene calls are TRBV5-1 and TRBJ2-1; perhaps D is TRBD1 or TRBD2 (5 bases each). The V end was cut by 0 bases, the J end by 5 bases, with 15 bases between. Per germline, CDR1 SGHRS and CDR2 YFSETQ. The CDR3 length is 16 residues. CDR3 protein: CASSLGGRALNNEQFF. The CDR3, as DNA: TGCGCCAGCAGCTTGGGGGGACGGGCACTGAACAATGAGCAGTTCTTC.

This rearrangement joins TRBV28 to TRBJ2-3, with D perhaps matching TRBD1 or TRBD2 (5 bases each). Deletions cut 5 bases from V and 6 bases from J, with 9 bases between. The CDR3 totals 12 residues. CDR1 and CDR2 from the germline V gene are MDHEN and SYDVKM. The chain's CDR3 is CASSVEGDTQYF. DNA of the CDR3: TGTGCCAGCAGTGTCGAGGGGGATACGCAGTATTTT.

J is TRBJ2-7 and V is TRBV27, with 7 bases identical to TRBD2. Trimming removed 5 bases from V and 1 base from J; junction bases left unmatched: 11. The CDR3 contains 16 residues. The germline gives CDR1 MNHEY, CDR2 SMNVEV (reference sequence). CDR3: CASSPTRLASSYEQYF. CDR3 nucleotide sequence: TGTGCCAGCAGTCCCACCCGACTAGCTTCATCCTACGAGCAGTACTTC.

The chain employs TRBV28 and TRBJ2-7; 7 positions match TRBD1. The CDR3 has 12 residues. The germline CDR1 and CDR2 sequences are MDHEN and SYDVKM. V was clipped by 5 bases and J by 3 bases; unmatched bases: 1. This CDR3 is CASSTGVYEQYF. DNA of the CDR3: TGTGCCAGCAGTACAGGGGTCTACGAGCAGTACTTC.

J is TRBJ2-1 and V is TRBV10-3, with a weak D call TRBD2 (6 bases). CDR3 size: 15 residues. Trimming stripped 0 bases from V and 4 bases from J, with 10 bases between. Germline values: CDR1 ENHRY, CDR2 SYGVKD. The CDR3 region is CAISESGTSYNEQFF. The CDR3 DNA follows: TGTGCCATCAGTGAGTCCGGGACTTCATACAATGAGCAGTTCTTC.

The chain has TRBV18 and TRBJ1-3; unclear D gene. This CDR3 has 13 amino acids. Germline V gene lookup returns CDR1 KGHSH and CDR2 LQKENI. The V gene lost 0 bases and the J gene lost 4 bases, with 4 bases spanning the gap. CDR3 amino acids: CASSPPTGNTIYF. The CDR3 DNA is TGTGCCAGCTCACCACCGACAGGAAACACCATATATTTT. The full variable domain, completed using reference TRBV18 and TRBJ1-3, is NAGVMQNPRHLVRRRGQEARLRCSPMKGHSHVYWYRQLPEEGLKFMVYLQKENIIDESGMPKERFSAEFPKEGPSILRIQQVVRGDSAAYFCASSPPTGNTIYFGEGSWLTVV.

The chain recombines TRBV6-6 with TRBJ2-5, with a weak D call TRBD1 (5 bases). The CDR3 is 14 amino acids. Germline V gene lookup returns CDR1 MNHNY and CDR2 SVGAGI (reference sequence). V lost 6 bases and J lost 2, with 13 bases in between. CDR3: CASRWGTTQETQYF. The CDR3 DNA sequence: TGTGCCAGCAGATGGGGCACAACACAAGAGACCCAGTACTTC.

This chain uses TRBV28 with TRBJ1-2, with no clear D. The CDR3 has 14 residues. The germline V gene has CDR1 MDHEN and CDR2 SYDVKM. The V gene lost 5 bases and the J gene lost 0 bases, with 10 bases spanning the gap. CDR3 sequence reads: CASSDGGSNYGYTF. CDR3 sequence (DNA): TGTGCCAGCAGTGACGGCGGTTCTAACTATGGCTACACCTTC.

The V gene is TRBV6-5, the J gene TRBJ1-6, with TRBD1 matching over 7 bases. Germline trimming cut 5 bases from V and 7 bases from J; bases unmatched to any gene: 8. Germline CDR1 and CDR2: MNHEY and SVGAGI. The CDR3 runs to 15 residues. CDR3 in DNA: TGTGCCAGCAGTCTCCTGGCACAGGGGAATTCACCCCTCCACTTT. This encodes CASSLLAQGNSPLHF.

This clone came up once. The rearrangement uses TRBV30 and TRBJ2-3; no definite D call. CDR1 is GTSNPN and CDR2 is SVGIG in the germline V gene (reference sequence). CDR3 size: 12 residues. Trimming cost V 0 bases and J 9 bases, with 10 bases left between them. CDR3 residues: CAWSVGPATQYF. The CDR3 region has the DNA TGTGCCTGGAGTGTCGGGCCGGCCACGCAGTATTTT.

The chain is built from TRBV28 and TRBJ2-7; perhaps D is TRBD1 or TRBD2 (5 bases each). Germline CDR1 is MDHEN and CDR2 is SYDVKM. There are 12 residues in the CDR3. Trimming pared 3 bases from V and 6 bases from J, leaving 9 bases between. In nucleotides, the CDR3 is TGTGCCAGCAGTTTGAGGGGTGCCGAGCAGTACTTC. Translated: CASSLRGAEQYF.

The CDR3 DNA reads TGTGCCAGCAGCCCCGGGGGTGACACTGGAAACACCATATATTTT. As protein: CASSPGGDTGNTIYF. The chain joins TRBV6-6 to TRBJ1-3; D perhaps matches TRBD1 (5 bases). The CDR3 sequence is 15 residues long. V gave up 6 bases and J gave up 2 bases, with 14 bases separating them. The germline CDR1 and CDR2 sequences are MNHNY and SVGAGI (reference sequence).

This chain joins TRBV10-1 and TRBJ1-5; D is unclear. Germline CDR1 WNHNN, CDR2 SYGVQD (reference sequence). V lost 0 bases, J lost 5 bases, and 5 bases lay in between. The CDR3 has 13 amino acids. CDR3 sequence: CASSESAHQPQHF. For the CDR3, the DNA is TGCGCCAGCAGTGAGTCGGCCCATCAGCCCCAGCATTTT.

The CDR3 DNA reads TGTGCGACAGAGTTTAGCACAGATACGCAGTATTTT. It codes for CATEFSTDTQYF. The chain is built from TRBV2 and TRBJ2-3; tentatively, D is TRBD1 (5 bases). CDR1 SNHLY and CDR2 FYNNEI come from the germline V gene. The CDR3 has 12 residues.

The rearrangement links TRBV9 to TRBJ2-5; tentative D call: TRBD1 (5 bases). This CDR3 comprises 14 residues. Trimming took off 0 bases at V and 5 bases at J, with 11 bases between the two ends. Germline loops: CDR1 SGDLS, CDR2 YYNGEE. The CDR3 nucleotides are TGTGCCAGCAGCGTAGGGGGCGCGGATGAGACCCAGTACTTC. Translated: CASSVGGADETQYF.

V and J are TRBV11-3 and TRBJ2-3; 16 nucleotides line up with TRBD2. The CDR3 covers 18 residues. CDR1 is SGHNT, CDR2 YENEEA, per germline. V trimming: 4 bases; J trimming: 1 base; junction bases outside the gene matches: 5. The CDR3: CASSYGTSGGAGTDTQYF. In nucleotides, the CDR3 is TGTGCCAGCAGCTATGGGACTAGCGGGGGGGCCGGCACAGATACGCAGTATTTT. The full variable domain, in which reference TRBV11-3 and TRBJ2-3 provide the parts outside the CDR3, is EAGVVQSPRYKIIEKKQPVAFWCNPISGHNTLYWYLQNLGQGPELLIRYENEEAVDDSQLPKDRFSAERLKGVDSTLKIQPAELGDSAVYLCASSYGTSGGAGTDTQYFGPGTRLTVL.